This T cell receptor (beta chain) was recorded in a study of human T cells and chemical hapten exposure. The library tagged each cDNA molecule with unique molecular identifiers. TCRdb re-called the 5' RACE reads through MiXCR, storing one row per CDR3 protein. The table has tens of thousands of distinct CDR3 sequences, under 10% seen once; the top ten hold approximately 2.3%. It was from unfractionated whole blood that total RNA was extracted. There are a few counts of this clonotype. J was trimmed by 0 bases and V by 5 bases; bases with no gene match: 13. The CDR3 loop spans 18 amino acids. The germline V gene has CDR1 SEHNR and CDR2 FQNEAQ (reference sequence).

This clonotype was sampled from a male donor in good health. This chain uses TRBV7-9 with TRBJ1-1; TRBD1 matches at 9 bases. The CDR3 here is CASSPLTGGFPMNTEAFF. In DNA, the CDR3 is TGTGCCAGCAGCCCGCTGACAGGGGGGTTCCCTATGAACACTGAAGCTTTCTTT.